This entry lists 17 T cell receptor beta chains sequenced from one sample in a study of cytomegalovirus exposure and HLA in healthy donors (dated by TCRdb to 2016 to 2017). Library generation was performed with the immunoSEQ multiplex PCR assay. A mixture of 60 forward primers for TCR Vbeta segments and 13 reverse primers for TCR Jbeta segments was used in the multiplex PCR. What TCRdb holds here is the immuneACCESS table cut down to in-frame rearrangements. Part of the clones is not present; checked against another copy, under half of the missing clones reflect an unresolved V gene, and the others are unexplained. This sample holds 150,000 to 200,000 clones; 79% were observed only once. The top ten clones comprise 1.5% of the sample. The sample taken for sequencing was PBMCs. Receptor source: a girl aged 10 to 17 in good health and CMV-seropositive.

About this clone: Other DNA sequences in the sample encode the same CDR3. J is TRBJ1-2 and V is TRBV9; 7 bases are a match to TRBD1. CDR1 and CDR2 (germline): SGDLS, YYNGEE. The CDR3 consists of 13 residues. The V and J ends lost 3 bases and 4 bases, in that order; junction bases with no gene match: 3. The CDR3 nucleotides are TGTGCCAGCAGCGCCAGGGACAGCTATGGCTACACCTTC. This encodes CASSARDSYGYTF.

This sequence joins TRBV7-2 and TRBJ1-2; possible D gene TRBD1, 6 bases. Germline CDR1 and CDR2: SGHTA and FQGNSA. The germline V and J ends were trimmed by 1 base and 3 bases, with 9 bases remaining between them. The CDR3 contains 14 residues. CDR3 sequence (DNA): TGTGCCAGCAGCTTAGAGGGGGGGGACTATGGCTACACCTTC. As protein: CASSLEGGDYGYTF.

V and J are TRBV6-5 and TRBJ2-1, with D possibly being TRBD2 (7 bases). CDR3 size: 13 residues. Germline V gene data show CDR1 as MNHEY and CDR2 as SVGAGI. The V end lost 6 bases, the J end lost 12 bases, and 18 bases lay between the germline ends. The CDR3: CASSPGGLAWQFF. CDR3 sequence (DNA): TGTGCCAGCAGCCCCGGGGGGCTAGCCTGGCAGTTCTTC.

The chain has TRBV11-3 and TRBJ2-5; 7 nucleotides match TRBD1. Trimming cost V 5 bases and J 2 bases; bases outside gene matches: 14. Germline assignment: CDR1 SGHNT and CDR2 YENEEA. The CDR3 is made up of 17 amino acids. The CDR3 sequence is CASSSLARSGGQETQYF. The CDR3 nucleotides read TGTGCCAGCAGCAGCTTAGCTCGGTCAGGGGGACAAGAGACCCAGTACTTC.

The chain employs TRBV5-1 and TRBJ2-5, with TRBD1 identical over 10 bases. This CDR3 contains 15 residues. Germline CDR1 is SGHRS and CDR2 is YFSETQ. Losses at the gene ends were 4 bases for V and 4 bases for J; bases not matched to a gene: 7. DNA of the CDR3: TGCGCCAGCAGCACCGGACAGGGGGGAGGAGAGACCCAGTACTTC. This codes for CASSTGQGGGETQYF.

This clone was counted once. This sequence joins TRBV21-1 and TRBJ2-7; the D call of TRBD1 is as the table states it, not checked on the DNA. TRBV21-1 is assigned pseudogene status. This CDR3 comprises 16 residues. CDR3 sequence reads: CASSKVPQYSAYEQYF. The CDR3 bases are TGTGCCAGCAGCAAAGTTCCACAGTATTCCGCCTACGAGCAGTACTTC.

This sequence joins TRBV16 and TRBJ1-4; 11 bases agree with TRBD1. V lost 0 bases and J lost 7; bases outside the gene matches: 7. The CDR3 runs to 17 residues. CDR1 KGHSY and CDR2 FQNENV come from the germline V gene. The CDR3 bases are TGTGCCAGCAGCCAATCGTGGTCGGACAGGGGGCCTGAAAAACTGTTTTTT. Protein: CASSQSWSDRGPEKLFF.

This clone has a handful of counts. This sequence joins TRBV27 and TRBJ2-2; no reliable D call. This CDR3 contains 12 residues. The V and J ends lost 3 bases and 6 bases respectively, with 5 bases between them. The V gene's germline CDR1 is MNHEY and CDR2 SMNVEV (reference sequence). The CDR3 DNA is TGTGCCAGCAGTTTCCTCGCCGGGGAGCTGTTTTTT. It yields the protein CASSFLAGELFF.

This clone was observed once. The genes are TRBV6-1 and TRBJ1-2, with 7 bases that match TRBD1. Per germline, CDR1 MNHNS and CDR2 SASEGT. CDR3 length equals 12 residues. V gave up 4 bases and J gave up 9 bases; unmatched junction bases: 5. The CDR3 loop reads CASSARQGSYTF. The CDR3 coding sequence is TGTGCCAGCAGTGCCAGACAGGGTAGCTACACCTTC.

The chain uses TRBV4-3 and TRBJ2-3, with 9 bases lining up with TRBD2. CDR1 and CDR2 (germline): LGHNA, YSLEER. The CDR3 covers 16 residues. Losses at the gene ends were 2 bases for V and 0 bases for J; bases not matched to a gene: 3. The CDR3 DNA sequence: TGCGCCAGCAGCCAACTAGCGGGGCCCAGCACAGATACGCAGTATTTT. Its protein product is CASSQLAGPSTDTQYF.

CDR3 sequence reads: CASSGTVGSGNTIYF. In nucleotides, the CDR3 is TGTGCCAGCAGCGGGACAGTGGGCTCTGGAAACACCATATATTTT. The chain is built from TRBV6-6 and TRBJ1-3; 7 bases align to TRBD1. The germline V gene encodes CDR1 MNHNY and CDR2 SVGAGI (reference sequence). The CDR3 contains 15 residues. J lost 0 bases, V lost 6 bases, and 5 bases had no gene match.

This clone has a single count. J is TRBJ2-7 and V is TRBV19; the match to TRBD1 covers 7 bases. Germline V gene sequence: CDR1 LNHDA, CDR2 SQIVND (reference sequence). With 4 bases clipped from V and 6 bases from J, the junction kept 12 bases outside the gene matches. The CDR3 loop spans 15 amino acids. In nucleotides, the CDR3 is TGTGCCAGTAGTACCTTCGGACAGGACTCCCCCGAGCAGTACTTC. It encodes CASSTFGQDSPEQYF.

This chain uses TRBV6-5 with TRBJ1-1; 8 bases map to TRBD1. CDR1 is MNHEY, CDR2 SVGAGI, per germline. CDR3 size: 14 residues. The V and J ends lost 7 bases and 2 bases, in that order; junction bases with no gene match: 6. The CDR3 reads CASKGTGGNTEAFF. In nucleotides, the CDR3 is TGTGCCAGCAAAGGTACAGGGGGAAACACTGAAGCTTTCTTT.

This clone was observed a few times. The gene calls are TRBV30 and TRBJ2-7, with 7 bases that match TRBD2. Germline V CDR1 and CDR2: GTSNPN, SVGIG (reference sequence). After removal of 5 bases from V and 2 bases from J, the junction contained 6 bases not matched to a gene. The CDR3 is 13 amino acids. Written as DNA, the CDR3 is TGTGCCTGGGAATCAGCGGGGACCTACGAGCAGTACTTC. It yields the protein CAWESAGTYEQYF.

The chain is built from TRBV7-8 and TRBJ2-5; TRBD1 matches at 9 bases. V lost 5 bases, J lost 6 bases, and 13 bases stayed unmatched. The CDR3 is 16 residues long. Germline V gene lookup returns CDR1 SGHVS and CDR2 FQNEAQ. CDR3 protein: CASSPFPGTGKQTQYF. The CDR3, as DNA: TGTGCCAGCAGCCCCTTCCCCGGGACAGGGAAACAGACCCAGTACTTC.

In DNA form, the CDR3 reads TGTGCCAGCAGTCCCCAGTACGACTATGGCTACACCTTC. Its translation: CASSPQYDYGYTF. The chain combines TRBV27 with TRBJ1-2; D is undetermined. CDR3 length: 13 amino acids. The germline V and J ends were trimmed by 5 bases and 3 bases, with 10 bases remaining between them. Germline values: CDR1 MNHEY, CDR2 SMNVEV (reference sequence).

As concerns this clone: At one of its ends the junction is not consistent with the germline gene, which may arise from a read error. The chain couples TRBV19 to TRBJ1-5, with 10 bases identical to TRBD1. This CDR3 is built from 15 residues. Germline loops: CDR1 LNHDA, CDR2 SQIVND (reference sequence). The CDR3 loop is CASSLDRGRRQPQHF. The CDR3 region has the DNA TGTGCCAGTAGTTTAGACAGGGGGCGCAGACAGCCCCAGCATTTT. The entire variable domain, with the rest obtained from reference TRBV19 and TRBJ1-5, is as follows: DGGITQSPKYLFRKEGQNVTLSCEQNLNHDAMYWYRQDPGQGLRLIYYSQIVNDFQKGDIAEGYSVSREKKESFPLTVTSAQKNPTAFYLCASSLDRGRRQPQHFGDGTRLSIL.